The rows below give T cell receptor beta chains drawn from one sample of a study of blood T cell repertoires in COVID-19. Repertoires were generated with immunoSEQ multiplex PCR, while TCRdb's copy carries only in-frame clones and drops some. Of about 140,000 clones detected, almost 90% appear once; the ten largest clones hold roughly 1.4%. Sequenced material: peripheral blood. Source of these receptors: a woman aged 55-75 years with acute or convalescent COVID-19. The CDR3 runs from the conserved cysteine through the conserved F or W. The order of the fields is V gene, clone size, CDR3 length, J gene, D gene, CDR3 protein, CDR3 DNA. A D gene is named only where the DNA matches it firmly. The size entry is marked missing in some rows and otherwise reads once, few, many or a size class.

TRBV30	NA	12	TRBJ1-6	NA	CAWRGARSALHF	TGTGCCTGGAGAGGGGCACGGTCGGCCCTCCACTTT
TRBV7-9	NA	17	TRBJ2-3	NA	CASSLGGYYSSTDTQYF	TGTGCCAGCAGCTTAGGAGGTTACTACTCGAGCACAGATACGCAGTATTTT
TRBV28	NA	15	TRBJ1-1	NA	CASSPFGFSPDEAFF	TGTGCCAGCAGTCCATTCGGGTTTTCCCCTGATGAAGCTTTCTTT
TRBV7-6	NA	17	TRBJ1-6	TRBD1	CASSLRVSGQNNSPLHF	TGTGCCAGCAGCTTAAGGGTCTCGGGACAGAATAATTCACCCCTCCACTTT
TRBV25-1	many	13	TRBJ1-1	TRBD1	CASLGDYRGWAFF	TGTGCCAGCTTAGGAGATTACAGGGGCTGGGCTTTCTTT
TRBV3-1/TRBV3-2	NA	16	TRBJ2-1	NA	CASSQSPRGFYNEQFF	TGTGCCAGCAGCCAATCACCAAGAGGGTTTTACAATGAGCAGTTCTTC
TRBV28	NA	17	TRBJ1-1	NA	CASSLYRAGGRNTEAFF	TGTGCCAGCAGTTTATATAGGGCAGGTGGGAGAAACACTGAAGCTTTCTTT
TRBV7-2	few	17	TRBJ1-6	NA	CASSLSGRSSYNSPLHF	TGTGCCAGCAGCTTAAGTGGGCGAAGCTCCTATAATTCACCCCTCCACTTT
TRBV5-5	NA	13	TRBJ1-3	NA	CASSLDRGNTIYF	TGTGCCAGCAGCTTGGACAGAGGAAACACCATATATTTT
TRBV9	NA	15	TRBJ1-4	TRBD1	CASSVGTGGNEKLFF	TGTGCCAGCAGCGTAGGGACAGGGGGAAATGAAAAACTGTTTTTT
TRBV27	NA	16	TRBJ2-7	TRBD1	CASSLVGQGAGYEQYF	TGTGCCAGCAGTTTAGTAGGTCAGGGGGCTGGTTACGAGCAGTACTTC
TRBV1	NA	15	TRBJ1-5	NA	CTSNRGGRPNQPQHF	TGCACCAGCAATCGAGGGGGCCGACCCAATCAGCCCCAGCATTTT
TRBV28	NA	16	TRBJ1-2	NA	CASSLRNDGQYYGYTF	TGTGCCAGCAGTTTACGGAACGATGGACAGTACTATGGCTACACCTTC
TRBV6-5	NA	14	TRBJ2-3	TRBD2	CASKTSGGTDTQYF	TGTGCCAGCAAAACTAGCGGGGGCACAGATACGCAGTATTTT
TRBV30	NA	14	TRBJ2-3	TRBD2	CAWSPGLSTDTQYF	TGTGCCTGGAGCCCGGGACTAAGCACAGATACGCAGTATTTT
TRBV11-2	NA	18	TRBJ2-3	TRBD2	CASSREWVAGAGTDTQYF	TGTGCCAGCAGTCGCGAGTGGGTAGCGGGGGCAGGCACAGATACGCAGTATTTT
TRBV5-1	NA	15	TRBJ2-5	NA	CASSLQTGRGETQYF	TGCGCCAGCAGCTTGCAGACGGGTCGTGGAGAGACCCAGTACTTC
TRBV7-9	NA	15	TRBJ1-2	NA	CASSLGQSLLYGYTF	TGTGCCAGCAGCTTGGGGCAGTCCCTACTCTATGGCTACACCTTC
TRBV7-3	NA	17	TRBJ2-5	NA	CASSLNGGGGARETQYF	TGTGCCAGCAGCTTAAATGGTGGGGGAGGTGCCCGGGAGACCCAGTACTTC
TRBV15	NA	14	TRBJ2-4	TRBD1	CATSRNRGENIQYF	TGTGCCACCAGCAGAAACAGGGGGGAAAACATTCAGTACTTC
TRBV28	NA	12	TRBJ1-1	NA	CASTVGIAEAFF	TGTGCCAGCACGGTCGGTATCGCTGAAGCTTTCTTT
TRBV7-8	NA	15	TRBJ2-7	TRBD1	CASSLGRTGVYEQYF	TGTGCCAGCAGCTTAGGTAGGACAGGAGTCTACGAGCAGTACTTC
TRBV18	NA	14	TRBJ2-7	NA	CASSQDKGNYEQYF	TGTGCCAGCTCTCAGGACAAGGGGAACTACGAGCAGTACTTC
TRBV30	NA	14	TRBJ1-2	TRBD1	CAWRASGGGYGYTF	TGTGCCTGGAGGGCCTCAGGGGGAGGCTATGGCTACACCTTC
TRBV7-3	NA	16	TRBJ2-2	TRBD1	CASSLTLTGGRGELFF	TGTGCCAGCAGCTTAACTCTGACAGGGGGCCGCGGGGAGCTGTTTTTT
TRBV4-2	NA	20	TRBJ2-3	TRBD2	CASSQAGLAGLNLPADTQYF	TGTGCCAGCAGCCAAGCAGGGCTAGCGGGCCTTAACCTTCCCGCAGATACGCAGTATTTT
TRBV19	NA	15	TRBJ2-7	TRBD1	CASSVVEGARSEQYF	TGTGCCAGTAGTGTTGTTGAGGGGGCGAGAAGCGAGCAGTACTTC
TRBV5-4	NA	13	TRBJ1-1	NA	CASRLGGATEAFF	TGTGCCAGCAGACTAGGAGGGGCCACTGAAGCTTTCTTT
TRBV24-1	few	14	TRBJ2-2	TRBD1	CATGDREYTGELFF	TGTGCCACGGGGGACAGGGAGTACACCGGGGAGCTGTTTTTT
TRBV20-1	few	11	TRBJ1-2	TRBD1	CSGNRGEGYTF	TGCAGTGGTAACAGGGGGGAAGGCTACACCTTC
TRBV28	NA	15	TRBJ1-3	NA	CASSSSDRTVNTIYF	TGTGCCAGCAGCTCATCGGACAGAACTGTAAACACCATATATTTT
TRBV27	NA	15	TRBJ2-1	TRBD1	CASKVGQEGYNEQFF	TGTGCCAGCAAAGTGGGACAGGAGGGGTACAATGAGCAGTTCTTC
TRBV4-2	NA	15	TRBJ1-1	NA	CASSQEPQGGTEAFF	TGTGCCAGCAGCCAAGAACCCCAGGGTGGCACTGAAGCTTTCTTT
TRBV2	NA	17	TRBJ1-1	TRBD1	CASSGNAGTATNTEAFF	TGTGCCAGCAGTGGAAATGCCGGGACAGCCACGAACACTGAAGCTTTCTTT
TRBV4-3	NA	15	TRBJ2-2	TRBD2	CASSQGPGGTGELFF	TGCGCCAGCAGCCAAGGGCCGGGGGGCACCGGGGAGCTGTTTTTT
TRBV19	NA	18	TRBJ2-3	TRBD2	CASREGLAGGTIRDTQYF	TGTGCCAGCCGAGAGGGACTAGCGGGGGGAACAATAAGAGATACGCAGTATTTT
TRBV7-2	NA	15	TRBJ2-3	TRBD1	CASSFTGTETDTQYF	TGTGCCAGCAGCTTCACCGGGACAGAAACAGATACGCAGTATTTT
TRBV2	NA	12	TRBJ2-7	TRBD2	CASKPGGLEQYF	TGTGCCAGCAAGCCCGGGGGGTTGGAGCAGTACTTC
TRBV10-1	once	19	TRBJ2-7	TRBD1	CASSTQGATLRYLVYEQYF	TGCGCCAGCAGTACACAGGGGGCTACCCTGAGATACCTCGTCTACGAGCAGTACTTC
TRBV5-1	NA	16	TRBJ2-3	TRBD2	CASSSGLAHSTDTQYF	TGCGCCAGCAGCTCTGGACTAGCGCACAGCACAGATACGCAGTATTTT
TRBV5-1	NA	14	TRBJ2-5	TRBD1	CASSLTGEGETQYF	TGCGCCAGCAGCTTAACAGGGGAAGGAGAGACCCAGTACTTC
TRBV27	few	14	TRBJ1-2	NA	CASSPKTGNYGYTF	TGTGCCAGCAGCCCTAAGACTGGCAACTATGGCTACACCTTC
TRBV28	NA	12	TRBJ1-4	NA	CASRLNFEKLFF	TGTGCCAGCAGGCTAAACTTTGAAAAACTGTTTTTT